This T cell receptor beta chain stems from a study of T cells in Graves' hyperthyroidism and ophthalmopathy. Study details: Peripheral blood draws took place at initial diagnosis, ahead of any treatment.

The CDR3 has 16 amino acids. CDR1 and CDR2 from the germline V gene are SGHDT and YYEEEE. V was pared by 6 bases and J by 0 bases, with 8 bases of the junction left unmatched. Graves' hyperthyroidism qualified as stable when ophthalmopathy did not progress within 18 months. Each diagnosis drew on symptoms, thyroxine, TRAb, thyroid ultrasound and orbital computed tomography findings. This clonotype was seen many times. RNA transcripts provided the source from which TCR beta CDR3 regions were amplified. Primed by the HTBI set, a first-round RT-PCR was run on the TCR CDR3. TCRdb re-called the multiplex PCR reads through MiXCR, storing one row per CDR3 protein. The repertoire holds 96,000 or so distinct CDR3 sequences, with approximately 56% as singletons.

Sequencing was carried out using blood. The receptor comes from a middle-aged woman with Graves' hyperthyroidism. The chain uses TRBV5-6 and TRBJ2-5; TRBD2 matches at 10 bases. CDR3 DNA sequence: TGTGCCAGCACCCCGGTACTAGCGGGGAACCAAGAGACCCAGTACTTC. The encoded protein is CASTPVLAGNQETQYF.